This TCR beta chain was sequenced for a study of T cells in Graves' hyperthyroidism and ophthalmopathy. Whole-study context: Before treatment of any kind, peripheral blood was taken at initial diagnosis.

It was RNA transcripts that yielded the amplified TCR beta CDR3 regions. A set of HTBI primers served as the primers for a first-round RT-PCR of the TCR CDR3. TCRdb re-called the multiplex PCR reads with MiXCR, one entry per CDR3 protein. The top ten hold about a quarter of the sample, which has around 350,000 distinct CDR3 sequences, about a sixth seen once. Per the germline V gene, CDR1 is SGHVS and CDR2 is FNYEAQ. The germline V and J ends were trimmed by 2 bases and 7 bases, with 21 bases remaining between them. This CDR3 is built from 17 residues. Patients aged 18 to 65 with hyperthyroidism were newly diagnosed, with duration under 2 months. Uncontrolled infection, other autoimmune disease, pregnancy or lactation excluded patients. A word on this clonotype: Its target is unknown.

Notes on the study in general: Most thyroid clonotypes expanded above 0.001 appeared in blood too.

The source is a woman aged 18-29 years with Graves' hyperthyroidism that later progressed to Graves' ophthalmopathy. The sequencing sample was made of blood. The gene calls are TRBV7-6 and TRBJ2-1; a weak D match, TRBD1 (5 bases). DNA of the CDR3: TGTGCCAGCAGCTTAAACCCACCAGCCGACAGATCGAATGAGCAGTTCTTC. Its translation is CASSLNPPADRSNEQFF.